This T cell receptor (beta chain) was recovered during a study of T cells in Graves' hyperthyroidism and ophthalmopathy. Overall study results and limits: Blood also contained most expanded thyroid clonotypes above 0.001.

RNA transcripts were the template for amplifying TCR beta CDR3 regions. With the HTBI primer set, the TCR CDR3 went through a first round of RT-PCR. TCRdb re-called the multiplex PCR reads through MiXCR, storing one row per CDR3 protein. This sample has more than 350,000 distinct CDR3 sequences, with under 15% found just once. About this clonotype: As yet, its antigen is unknown.

Germline V CDR1 and CDR2: DFQATT, SNEGSKA (reference sequence). The V segment lost 6 bases and the J segment 8 bases; nucleotides outside the gene matches: 8. CDR3 length equals 13 residues. With a duration under 2 months, the hyperthyroidism was newly diagnosed in patients aged 18 to 65. The study excluded patients with uncontrolled infection, other autoimmune disease, pregnancy or lactation. This TCR derives from a woman in her thirties with Graves' hyperthyroidism. The sequenced sample consisted of blood. The chain is built from TRBV20-1 and TRBJ1-4; TRBD1 matches at 8 bases. CDR3 nucleotides: TGCAGTGCCAAAACAGGGGGAGGCGAAAAACTGTTTTTT. Its protein is CSAKTGGGEKLFF.